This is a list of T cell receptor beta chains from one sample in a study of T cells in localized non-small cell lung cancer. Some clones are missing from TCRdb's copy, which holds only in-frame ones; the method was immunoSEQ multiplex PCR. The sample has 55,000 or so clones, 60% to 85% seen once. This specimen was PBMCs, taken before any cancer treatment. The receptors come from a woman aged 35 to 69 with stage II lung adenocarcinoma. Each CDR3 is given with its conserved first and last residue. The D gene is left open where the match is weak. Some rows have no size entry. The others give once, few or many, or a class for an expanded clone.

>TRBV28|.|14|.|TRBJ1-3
TGTGCCAGCAGTTTAAGGAGTTTTGGAAACACCATATATTTT
CASSLRSFGNTIYF
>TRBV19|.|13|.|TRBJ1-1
TGTGCCAGTAGACCTACGGGTGGCACTGAAGCTTTCTTT
CASRPTGGTEAFF
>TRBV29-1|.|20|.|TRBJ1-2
TGCAGCGTTGAAGATAGACGGGGGAGGTCAGCTTCCTCTCGGGACTATGGCTACACCTTC
CSVEDRRGRSASSRDYGYTF
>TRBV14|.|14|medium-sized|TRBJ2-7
TGTGCCAGCAGCCATGCCCTAGGGGTAAACGAGCAGTACTTC
CASSHALGVNEQYF
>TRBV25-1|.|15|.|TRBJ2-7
TGTGCCAGCAGGGGTAGAACGTCGAGCTCCTACGAGCAGTACTTC
CASRGRTSSSYEQYF
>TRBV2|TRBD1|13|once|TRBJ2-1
TGTGCCAGCAGTCAAGACAGGGACAATGAGCAGTTCTTC
CASSQDRDNEQFF
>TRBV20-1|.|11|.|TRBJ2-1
TGCAGTGGATGGCTTTACAATGAGCAGTTCTTC
CSGWLYNEQFF
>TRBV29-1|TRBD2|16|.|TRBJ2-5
TGCAGCGTTGCTCCACCCGGGACTAGCGGGGTAGAGACCCAGTACTTC
CSVAPPGTSGVETQYF
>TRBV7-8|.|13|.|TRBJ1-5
TGTGCCAGCAGGTCAGGGAACAATCAGCCCCAGCATTTT
CASRSGNNQPQHF
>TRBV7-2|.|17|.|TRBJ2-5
TGTGCCAGCAGCCGAGGTGGGGGCCGGAGGGTCCAAGAGACCCAGTACTTC
CASSRGGGRRVQETQYF
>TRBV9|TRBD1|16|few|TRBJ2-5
TGTGCCAGCAGCCGTACGACAGGGAACGGAGTAGAGACCCAGTACTTC
CASSRTTGNGVETQYF
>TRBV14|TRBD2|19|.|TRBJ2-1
TGTGCCAGCAGCCAAGATCTAGGCTTAGCGGGACCATCCTACAATGAGCAGTTCTTC
CASSQDLGLAGPSYNEQFF
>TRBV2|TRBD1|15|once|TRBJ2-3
TGTGCCAGCAGTGGGACAGGGGTGAAGACAGATACGCAGTATTTT
CASSGTGVKTDTQYF
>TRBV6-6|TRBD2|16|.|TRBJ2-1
TGTGCCAGCAGTTATAGGACTAGCGGTTCCTACAATGAGCAGTTCTTC
CASSYRTSGSYNEQFF
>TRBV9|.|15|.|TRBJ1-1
TGTGCCAGCAGCGTAGAGGCAGTGATGAACACTGAAGCTTTCTTT
CASSVEAVMNTEAFF
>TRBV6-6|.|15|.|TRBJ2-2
TGTGCCAGCAGTTACGCAGGGGCCGACACCGGGGAGCTGTTTTTT
CASSYAGADTGELFF
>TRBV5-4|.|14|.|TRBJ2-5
TGTGCCAGCAGCTTGTTTGACAGTCAAGAGACCCAGTACTTC
CASSLFDSQETQYF
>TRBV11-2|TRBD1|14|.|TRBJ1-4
TGTGCCAGCAGCCGTGGACAGGGTAACGAAAAACTGTTTTTT
CASSRGQGNEKLFF
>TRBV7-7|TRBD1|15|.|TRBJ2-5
TGTGCTAGCAGCTTCGGGACAGGGGGCGGCGAGACCCAGTACTTC
CASSFGTGGGETQYF
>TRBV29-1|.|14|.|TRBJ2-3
TGCAGCGTTGATTCACCGGGGCGGGCAGATACGCAGTATTTT
CSVDSPGRADTQYF
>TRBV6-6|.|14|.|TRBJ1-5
TGTGCCAGCAGTTACGGACGGCTCAATCAGCCCCAGCATTTT
CASSYGRLNQPQHF
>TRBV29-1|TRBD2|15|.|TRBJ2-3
TGCAGCGTTGGTACTAGCGGGGGGTCCACAGATACGCAGTATTTT
CSVGTSGGSTDTQYF
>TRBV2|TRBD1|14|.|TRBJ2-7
TGTGCCAGCAGCGACAGGGCTAGCTCCTACGAGCAGTACTTC
CASSDRASSYEQYF